The 3 T cell receptor beta chains in this list originate from one sample, sequenced in a study of Ad26.COV2.S vaccination and SARS-CoV-2 variants. Sequencing was performed with immunoSEQ multiplex PCR; in TCRdb, only in-frame clones are kept and a portion is missing. In the table there are hundreds of thousands of clones, roughly nine tenths of which are singletons. Documented treatment: some 20 received Ad26.COV2.S at low or high dose, single or two shots; a few received placebo; per-sample allocation not given. Day 63 following the first vaccine or placebo injection was when the samples were taken. The material was peripheral blood, obtained in a trial of Ad26.COV2.S vaccine versus placebo. The origin of the receptors is a person aged 18-60 years who received the Ad26.COV2.S COVID-19 vaccine or a placebo.

V and J are TRBV6-5 and TRBJ2-5; D may correspond to TRBD1 or TRBD2 (5 bases each). The germline V and J ends were trimmed by 4 bases and 1 base, with 13 bases remaining between them. Germline loops: CDR1 MNHEY, CDR2 SVGAGI. CDR3 length: 15 residues. The CDR3 protein is CASSSQGGGQETQYF. In DNA, the CDR3 is TGTGCCAGCAGTTCGCAGGGTGGAGGCCAAGAGACCCAGTACTTC.

The rearrangement links TRBV7-2 to TRBJ2-7; D is ambiguous. Germline CDR1 reads SGHTA; CDR2 reads FQGNSA. The V end lost 5 bases, the J end lost 8 bases, and 19 bases lay between the germline ends. The CDR3 extends over 14 amino acids. CDR3 sequence: CASSISHNTDQQYV. CDR3 DNA: TGTGCCAGCAGCATATCACACAACACGGACCAGCAGTACGTC.

This sequence joins TRBV5-5 and TRBJ2-5; no firm D call. The V gene's germline CDR1 is SGHKS and CDR2 YYEKEE (reference sequence). CDR3 length: 14 residues. V dropped 2 bases and J dropped 5 bases, with 13 bases sitting between them. As DNA, the CDR3 is TGTGCCAGCAGCTTAGGATGGAATCGGGAGACCCAGTACTTC. Protein: CASSLGWNRETQYF.